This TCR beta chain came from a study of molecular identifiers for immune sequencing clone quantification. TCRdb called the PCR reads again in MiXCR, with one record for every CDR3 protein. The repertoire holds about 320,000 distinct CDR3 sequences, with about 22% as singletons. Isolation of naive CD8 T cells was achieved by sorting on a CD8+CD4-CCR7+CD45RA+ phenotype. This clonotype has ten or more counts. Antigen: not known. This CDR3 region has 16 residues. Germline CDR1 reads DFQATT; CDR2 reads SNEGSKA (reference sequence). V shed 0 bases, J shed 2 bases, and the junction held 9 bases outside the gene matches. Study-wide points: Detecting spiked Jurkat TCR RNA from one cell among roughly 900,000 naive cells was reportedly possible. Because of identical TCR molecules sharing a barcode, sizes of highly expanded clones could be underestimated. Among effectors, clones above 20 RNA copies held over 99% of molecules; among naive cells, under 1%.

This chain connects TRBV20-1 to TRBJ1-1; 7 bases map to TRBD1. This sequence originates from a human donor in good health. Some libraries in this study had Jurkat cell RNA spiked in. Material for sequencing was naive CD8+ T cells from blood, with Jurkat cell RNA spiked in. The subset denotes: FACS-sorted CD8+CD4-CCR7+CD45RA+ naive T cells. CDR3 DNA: TGCAGTGCTAGAGACCCGCGGGACAGACAAAACACTGAAGCTTTCTTT. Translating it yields CSARDPRDRQNTEAFF.